This entry concerns a single TCR beta chain. This entry belongs to a study of shared clonotypes between healthy human individuals. Measured with immunoSEQ multiplex PCR; TCRdb has only the in-frame clones, and not every one. The sample consists of approximately 1.5 million clones, approximately 98% of them appearing once. V was clipped by 4 bases and J by 4 bases, with 19 bases between them. The CDR3 runs to 16 residues. Germline V gives CDR1 SGHDN, CDR2 FVKESK. The clonotype was recovered from a man younger than 40 in good health. The specimen was naive CD4+ T cells sorted from blood. Sample subset: CD45RA+ positively selected. The chain couples TRBV14 to TRBJ2-5; D possibly corresponds to TRBD2 (7 bases). The CDR3 protein is CASSRAGHPRGETQYF. The DNA of the CDR3 is TGTGCCAGCAGCCGAGCGGGACACCCGCGCGGAGAGACCCAGTACTTC. Variable domain in full (rest from reference TRBV14 and TRBJ2-5): EAGVTQFPSHSVIEKGQTVTLRCDPISGHDNLYWYRRVMGKEIKFLLHFVKESKQDESGMPNNRFLAERTGGTYSTLKVQPAELEDSGVYFCASSRAGHPRGETQYFGPGTRLLVL.